This passage covers 17 T cell receptor beta chains from one sample sequenced in a study of T cells in Graves' hyperthyroidism and ophthalmopathy. It was RNA transcripts that yielded the amplified TCR beta CDR3 regions. The study used the HTBI primer set for a first-round RT-PCR of the TCR CDR3. TCRdb used MiXCR to reprocess the multiplex PCR reads, holding one entry per CDR3 protein. The data show a few hundred thousand distinct CDR3 sequences, around a quarter seen once. The sample consisted of blood. The receptor source for this set is a man aged 50 or older with Graves' hyperthyroidism.

The chain couples TRBV5-6 to TRBJ2-7; TRBD2 matches 8 bases. V was pared by 0 bases and J by 6 bases, with 5 bases of the junction left unmatched. The length of the CDR3 is 14 residues. Germline-derived CDR1 and CDR2 are SGHDT and YYEEEE. CDR3 amino acids: CASSLVAGFSEQYF. For the CDR3, the DNA is TGTGCCAGCAGCTTGGTAGCGGGATTTAGCGAGCAGTACTTC.

In this sample, this clonotype turned up a few times. This chain connects TRBV27 to TRBJ1-1; no definite D call. Germline V gene sequence: CDR1 MNHEY, CDR2 SMNVEV (reference sequence). This CDR3 region has 13 residues. The V end lost 5 bases, the J end lost 6 bases, and 13 bases lay between the germline ends. The DNA of the CDR3 is TGTGCCAGCAGTACGGGAGAAGTGGCTGAAGCTTTCTTT. Translation: CASSTGEVAEAFF.

This rearrangement joins TRBV5-1 to TRBJ1-2; no clear D gene. The CDR3 has 13 amino acids. Trimming cost V 1 base and J 7 bases, with 11 bases left between them. CDR1 and CDR2 (germline): SGHRS, YFSETQ. For the CDR3, the DNA is TGCGCCAGCAGCTTGTTTATAGGAAGTGGCTACACCTTC. It encodes CASSLFIGSGYTF.

The rearrangement joins TRBV5-1 to TRBJ2-1; D is unresolved. Deletions cut 0 bases from V and 6 bases from J, with 7 bases between. Germline assignment: CDR1 SGHRS and CDR2 YFSETQ. The CDR3 length is 13 residues. CDR3 loop: CASSLAPPNEQFF. As DNA, the CDR3 is TGCGCCAGCAGCTTGGCCCCCCCCAATGAGCAGTTCTTC.

The V and J genes are TRBV5-1 and TRBJ1-1; D gene uncertain. Germline assignment: CDR1 SGHRS and CDR2 YFSETQ. Trimming removed 1 base at V and 1 base at J, with 11 bases between. CDR3 size: 15 residues. CDR3 sequence: CASSLYTYPNTEAFF. CDR3 bases: TGCGCCAGCAGCTTGTATACTTATCCGAACACTGAAGCTTTCTTT.

This clonotype was recorded at least ten times. The chain couples TRBV28 to TRBJ1-1, with D perhaps matching TRBD1 (5 bases). The CDR3 sequence is 15 residues long. The germline V gene encodes CDR1 MDHEN and CDR2 SYDVKM. V was pared by 5 bases and J by 0 bases, with 13 bases between. Here the CDR3 DNA reads TGTGCCAGCAGTGAATCGGGACTTATGAACACTGAAGCTTTCTTT. Protein product: CASSESGLMNTEAFF.

This chain uses TRBV11-2 with TRBJ2-3, with D hard to call. The germline V gene encodes CDR1 SGHAT and CDR2 FQNNGV. The CDR3 totals 16 residues. The germline V and J ends were trimmed by 5 bases and 0 bases, with 15 bases remaining between them. The CDR3 DNA is TGTGCCAGCAGCATAGCCCCGGCCCCTAGCACAGATACGCAGTATTTT. Translation: CASSIAPAPSTDTQYF.

V is TRBV7-2 and J is TRBJ2-7; D is ambiguous. CDR1 SGHTA and CDR2 FQGNSA come from the germline V gene. The CDR3 length is 11 residues. The V end was cut by 10 bases, the J end by 5 bases, with 12 bases between. The CDR3 protein is CAISESDEQYF. Written as DNA, the CDR3 is TGTGCCATCAGTGAGTCTGACGAGCAGTACTTC.

This clonotype has only a few counts. V gene TRBV6-1 combines with J gene TRBJ1-6; D remains ambiguous. The CDR3 totals 15 residues. CDR1 and CDR2 (germline): MNHNS, SASEGT. Trimming stripped 0 bases from V and 6 bases from J, with 9 bases between. CDR3 sequence (DNA): TGTGCCAGCAGTGAAGCCTCACGGTTTAATTCACCCCTCCACTTT. Amino acids: CASSEASRFNSPLHF.

The genes are TRBV12-3 or TRBV12-4 and TRBJ2-7; the D gene is possibly TRBD1 (5 bases). There are 14 residues in the CDR3. Trimming cost V 1 base and J 6 bases, with 13 bases left between them. The CDR3 DNA follows: TGTGCCAGCAGTTTAGGTAGTAGGGGTCGCGAGCAGTACTTC. As protein: CASSLGSRGREQYF.

This clonotype was counted a few times. The V call is TRBV20-1, the J call TRBJ2-1; TRBD2 matches at 8 bases. Germline V gene lookup returns CDR1 DFQATT and CDR2 SNEGSKA (reference sequence). The junction had 14 bases not matched to a gene; V was cut back by 3 bases and J by 7 bases. The CDR3 sequence is 16 residues long. The CDR3: CSASGGFSGKLNEQFF. The DNA for the CDR3 is TGCAGTGCTAGTGGCGGGTTTAGCGGGAAGTTAAATGAGCAGTTCTTC.

This clonotype was seen ten or more times. The chain carries TRBV2 and TRBJ2-7; tentatively, D is TRBD1 or TRBD2 (5 bases each). Deletions cut 3 bases from V and 0 bases from J, with 12 bases between. The CDR3 sequence is 15 residues long. Germline-derived CDR1 and CDR2 are SNHLY and FYNNEI. CDR3 sequence (DNA): TGTGCCAGCAGTGAGGGGACGTGGATCTCCTACGAGCAGTACTTC. Its protein product is CASSEGTWISYEQYF.

This chain uses TRBV6-5 with TRBJ2-2; TRBD1 might be the D (6 bases). The CDR3 covers 16 residues. V gave up 5 bases and J gave up 4 bases, with 17 bases separating them. From germline, CDR1 is MNHEY and CDR2 SVGAGI. CDR3 sequence reads: CASSVLSGALTGELFF. The CDR3 nucleotides are TGTGCCAGCAGTGTACTGTCAGGGGCACTCACCGGGGAGCTGTTTTTT.

There are a few counts of this clonotype. The rearrangement links TRBV20-1 to TRBJ2-7; D call uncertain. The CDR3 contains 10 residues. The V gene's germline CDR1 is DFQATT and CDR2 SNEGSKA (reference sequence). With 3 bases removed from V and 4 bases from J, the gap between germline ends came to 4 bases. Here the CDR3 reads CSARGYEQYF. The CDR3 DNA is TGCAGTGCTAGGGGTTACGAGCAGTACTTC.

On this clonotype itself: This may come from a read error, since a much larger clone is one base off. The genes are TRBV11-3 and TRBJ2-1, with D possibly TRBD2 on 5 matching bases. The CDR3 length is 15 residues. From germline, CDR1 is SGHNT and CDR2 YENEEA. As DNA, the CDR3 is TGTGCCAGCAGTCAAACAGCTAGCTCCCACAATGAGCAGTTCTTC. The encoded protein is CASSQTASSHNEQFF. Looking up the rest from reference TRBV11-3 and TRBJ2-1 gives the full variable domain: EAGVVQSPRYKIIEKKQPVAFWCNPISGHNTLYWYLQNLGQGPELLIRYENEEAVDDSQLPKDRFSAERLKGVDSTLKIQPAELGDSAVYLCASSQTASSHNEQFFGPGTRLTVL.

At least ten counts were recorded for this clonotype. The chain links TRBV11-2 to TRBJ2-1; the D gene is possibly TRBD2 (5 bases). Per the germline V gene, CDR1 is SGHAT and CDR2 is FQNNGV. V lost 6 bases and J lost 7, with 13 bases in between. The length of the CDR3 is 13 residues. The CDR3 sequence: CASRRAGTNEQFF. DNA of the CDR3: TGTGCCAGCAGAAGGGCGGGTACGAATGAGCAGTTCTTC. The variable domain in full, completed from reference TRBV11-2 and TRBJ2-1, reads EAGVAQSPRYKIIEKRQSVAFWCNPISGHATLYWYQQILGQGPKLLIQFQNNGVVDDSQLPKDRFSAERLKGVDSTLKIQPAKLEDSAVYLCASRRAGTNEQFFGPGTRLTVL.

This clonotype was detected ten times or more. The chain couples TRBV28 to TRBJ2-7, with D uncertain. Trimming left V 6 bases short and J 5 bases short, with 11 bases between. Germline values: CDR1 MDHEN, CDR2 SYDVKM. CDR3 length: 12 amino acids. The CDR3 reads CASSRTKNEQYF. The CDR3 DNA sequence: TGTGCCAGCAGCCGGACGAAAAACGAGCAGTACTTC.